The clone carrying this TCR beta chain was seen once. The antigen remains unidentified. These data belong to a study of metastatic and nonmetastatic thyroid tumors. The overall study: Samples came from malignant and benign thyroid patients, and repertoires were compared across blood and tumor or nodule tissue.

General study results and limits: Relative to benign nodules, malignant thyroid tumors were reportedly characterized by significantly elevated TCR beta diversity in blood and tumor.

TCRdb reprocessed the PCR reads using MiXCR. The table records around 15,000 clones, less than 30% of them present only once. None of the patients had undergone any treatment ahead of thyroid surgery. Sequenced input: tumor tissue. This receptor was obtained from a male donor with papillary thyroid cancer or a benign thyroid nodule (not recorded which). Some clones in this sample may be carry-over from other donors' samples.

Here the CDR3 DNA reads TGTGCCAGCAGCGCGGGGGACTCCTACAATGAGCAGTTCTTC. Its translation is CASSAGDSYNEQFF. This chain links TRBV7-3 with TRBJ2-1; 7 bases fit TRBD2. The CDR3 consists of 14 residues. V dropped 5 bases and J dropped 0; count of bases not matched to a gene: 1. Germline V CDR1 and CDR2: SGHTA, FQGTGA.